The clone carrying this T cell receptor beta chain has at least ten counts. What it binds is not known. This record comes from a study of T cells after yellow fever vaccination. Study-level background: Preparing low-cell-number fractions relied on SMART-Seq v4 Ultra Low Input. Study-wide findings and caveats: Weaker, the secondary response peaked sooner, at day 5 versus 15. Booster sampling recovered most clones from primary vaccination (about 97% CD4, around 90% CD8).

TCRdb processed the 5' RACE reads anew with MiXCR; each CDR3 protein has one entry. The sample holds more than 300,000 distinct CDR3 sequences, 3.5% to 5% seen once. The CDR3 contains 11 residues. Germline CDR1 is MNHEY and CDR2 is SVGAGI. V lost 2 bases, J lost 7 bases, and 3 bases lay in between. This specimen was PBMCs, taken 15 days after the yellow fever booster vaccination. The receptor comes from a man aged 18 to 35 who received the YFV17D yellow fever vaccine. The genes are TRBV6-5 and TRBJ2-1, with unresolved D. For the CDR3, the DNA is TGTGCCAGCAGTTACAGAAATGAGCAGTTCTTC. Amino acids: CASSYRNEQFF.